Listed below are T cell receptor beta chains from one sample, sequenced in a study of control samples from healthy donors and cancer patients. Measured with immunoSEQ multiplex PCR; TCRdb has only the in-frame clones, and not every one. This sample yields 130,000 or so clones, of which roughly 88% are seen a single time; about 3.2% belongs to the top ten. Sequencing input: blood. These receptors were collected from a man between 50 and 59 years old in good health. The CDR3 runs from the conserved cysteine through the conserved F or W. The D gene is left open where the match is weak. Only some rows state a clone size, as once, few, many or a class for expanded clones.

NA	TRBV19	NA	TRBJ1-1	TGTGCCAGTAGTATAGGTTACACTGAAGCTTTCTTT	CASSIGYTEAFF
NA	TRBV19	NA	TRBJ1-4	TGTGCCAGTAAGACACAGGATGCAACTAATGAAAAACTGTTTTTT	CASKTQDATNEKLFF
NA	TRBV19	NA	TRBJ2-3	TGTGCCAGTAGTATCCCGGTCCGGGATACGCAGTATTTT	CASSIPVRDTQYF
NA	TRBV5-4	NA	TRBJ1-1	TGTGCCAGCAGCTTAAAGGGGAAGAGGAACACTGAAGCTTTCTTT	CASSLKGKRNTEAFF
NA	TRBV30	TRBD1	TRBJ1-1	TGTGCCTGGAAGGGACAGGGAAGAATCGCTGAAGCTTTCTTT	CAWKGQGRIAEAFF
NA	TRBV2	NA	TRBJ2-6	TGTGCCAGCTGTGCCCCAGCTGGGGCCAACGTCCTGACTTTC	CASCAPAGANVLTF
NA	TRBV7-8	NA	TRBJ2-7	TGTGCCAGCAGCTCACGACCCCGGGGGCACCGAGCCTACGAGCAGTACTTC	CASSSRPRGHRAYEQYF
once	TRBV20-1	NA	TRBJ1-5	TGCAGTGCTAGTTATTCCAGCCAGTATAGCAATCAGCCCCAGCATTTT	CSASYSSQYSNQPQHF
NA	TRBV27	NA	TRBJ2-7	TGTGCCAGCAGTTTATCGTTGGGGCGAGAGTACTTC	CASSLSLGREYF
NA	TRBV3-1/TRBV3-2	NA	TRBJ1-2	TGTGCCAGCAGCCAAGCGGAAAACTATGGCTACACCTTC	CASSQAENYGYTF
NA	TRBV6-5	TRBD1	TRBJ2-5	TGTGCCAGCAGCCTGGACAGGGAGACCCAGTACTTC	CASSLDRETQYF
NA	TRBV7-9	NA	TRBJ1-4	TGTGCCAGCAGTTGGGGCCCGGGACGGTCAACAACTAATGAAAAACTGTTTTTT	CASSWGPGRSTTNEKLFF
NA	TRBV5-4	TRBD1	TRBJ1-1	TGTGCCAGCAGCCAACAGGGGATAGACACTGAAGCTTTCTTT	CASSQQGIDTEAFF
NA	TRBV30	NA	TRBJ1-2	TGTGCCTGGAGTGTAGGAGGTCTGGCTGGGGGCTACACCTTC	CAWSVGGLAGGYTF
NA	TRBV4-1	TRBD1	TRBJ1-5	TGCGCCAGCAGCCTAAGTGAACAGGGGTGGCAGCCCCAGCATTTT	CASSLSEQGWQPQHF
NA	TRBV28	TRBD1	TRBJ2-1	TGTGCCAGCAGCCCGACAGGGGTAAGGACCTACAATGAGCAGTTCTTC	CASSPTGVRTYNEQFF
NA	TRBV11-2	NA	TRBJ1-3	TGTGCCAGCAGCTCTAACAGCCTCTCTGGAAACACCATATATTTT	CASSSNSLSGNTIYF
NA	TRBV4-2	TRBD2	TRBJ2-5	TGTGCCAGCAGCCAAGGGACTAGCGGGGGGCAAGAGACCCAGTACTTC	CASSQGTSGGQETQYF
NA	TRBV7-3	NA	TRBJ2-6	TGTGCCAGCAGCCCATACCGACTGGCTGGGGCCAACGTCCTGACTTTC	CASSPYRLAGANVLTF
NA	TRBV7-9	NA	TRBJ2-5	TGTGCCAGTACCACCGGGGACGCTCTAGAGACCCAGTACTTC	CASTTGDALETQYF
NA	TRBV11-3	NA	TRBJ2-7	TGTGCCAGCAGCTTAGCACAGTCGGCCTACGAGCAGTACTTC	CASSLAQSAYEQYF
once	TRBV4-1	NA	TRBJ1-2	TGCGCCAGCAGCCAAACAATCCTGGACACCGGTTATGGCTACACCTTC	CASSQTILDTGYGYTF
NA	TRBV30	TRBD1	TRBJ1-4	TGTGCCTGGAGTCCGGGACAGGGGGATGAAAAACTGTTTTTT	CAWSPGQGDEKLFF
NA	TRBV9	NA	TRBJ2-3	TGTGCCAGCAGCGTAGGAGGGGGAGGTGTTCTCACAGATACGCAGTATTTT	CASSVGGGGVLTDTQYF
NA	TRBV19	NA	TRBJ1-2	TGTGCCAGTAGTACCTGGGCAGATGGCTACACCTTC	CASSTWADGYTF
NA	TRBV5-1	NA	TRBJ2-7	TGCGCCAGCAGCACCGGGAACTACGAGCAGTACTTC	CASSTGNYEQYF
once	TRBV30	NA	TRBJ1-4	TGTGCCTGGAGTGTAAGAAGGGGTACCACTAATGAAAAACTGTTTTTT	CAWSVRRGTTNEKLFF
NA	TRBV7-9	TRBD1	TRBJ2-1	TGTGCCAGCAGCTTTAGACAGGGGCTTCGGTACAATGAGCAGTTCTTC	CASSFRQGLRYNEQFF
NA	TRBV7-9	NA	TRBJ1-4	TGTGCCAGCAGCACGAGGGGGGACGAGGATGAAAAACTGTTTTTT	CASSTRGDEDEKLFF
NA	TRBV7-9	NA	TRBJ1-5	TGTGCCAGCAGCTTATTAAGAGGGAAACCCCAGCATTTT	CASSLLRGKPQHF
NA	TRBV3-1/TRBV3-2	TRBD2	TRBJ2-3	TGTGCCAGCGCCCGAAGTAGCGGGGGTCGAACTAGCACAGATACGCAGTATTTT	CASARSSGGRTSTDTQYF
NA	TRBV7-9	NA	TRBJ1-2	TGTGCCACCAAGGGCCTAGACATCCATGGCTACACCTTC	CATKGLDIHGYTF
NA	TRBV6-5	NA	TRBJ2-4	TGTGCCAGCAGCGGCCGGGTTCTAGCCAAAAACATTCAGTACTTC	CASSGRVLAKNIQYF
NA	TRBV6-1	NA	TRBJ2-4	TGTGCCAGCAGTGGGAGGCAGGCACTAGCCAAAAACATTCAGTACTTC	CASSGRQALAKNIQYF
NA	TRBV6-5	TRBD1	TRBJ1-5	TGTGCCAGCAGCGGGGACAGTTACAATCAGCCCCAGCATTTT	CASSGDSYNQPQHF
NA	TRBV12-5	NA	TRBJ2-2	TGTGCTAGTGGTGAAGGGACCGGGGAGCTGTTTTTT	CASGEGTGELFF
NA	TRBV7-9	NA	TRBJ2-7	TGTGCCAGCAGCTTAGCTCTAGCGAACGAGCAGTACTTC	CASSLALANEQYF
NA	TRBV30	NA	TRBJ1-1	TGTGCCTGGAGTGTAATGGGGTCGGGCACTGAAGCTTTCTTT	CAWSVMGSGTEAFF
NA	TRBV7-6	NA	TRBJ1-1	TGTGCCAGCAGCCCTTCGACCGGTCGGCTTGGCACTGAAGCTTTCTTT	CASSPSTGRLGTEAFF
NA	TRBV5-1	TRBD2	TRBJ2-7	TGCGCCAGCAGCTTGACTAGCGGTTCCTACGAGCAGTACTTC	CASSLTSGSYEQYF
NA	TRBV10-3	TRBD1	TRBJ1-4	TGTGCCATCAGTCGCCGGGACAGCTCGAATGAAAAACTGTTTTTT	CAISRRDSSNEKLFF
NA	TRBV29-1	TRBD2	TRBJ2-5	TGCAGCGTTGAGGGCCGGGGGGGCGAGACCCAGTACTTC	CSVEGRGGETQYF
NA	TRBV28	TRBD1	TRBJ1-4	TGTGCCAGCAGACCGCCGACAGGGTTTGAAGAAAAACTGTTTTTT	CASRPPTGFEEKLFF
NA	TRBV30	NA	TRBJ1-1	TGTGCCTGGAGTGTATTGCTGGGCGTTAGCTCTGAAGCTTTCTTT	CAWSVLLGVSSEAFF
few	TRBV7-8	NA	TRBJ2-1	TGTGCCAGCAGCTTAGGGCTAGGCAGGAGCTCCTACAATGAGCAGTTCTTC	CASSLGLGRSSYNEQFF
once	TRBV27	NA	TRBJ2-3	TGTGCCAGCAGTTCTGACCCGGAGTTGAGCACAGATACGCAGTATTTT	CASSSDPELSTDTQYF
NA	TRBV5-4	NA	TRBJ2-7	TGTGCCAGCAGCTTGGATGGACGCTCCTACGAGCAGTACTTC	CASSLDGRSYEQYF
NA	TRBV7-9	NA	TRBJ2-7	TGTGCCAGCAGCTTAGAAACAGGGCTCTACGAGCAGTACTTC	CASSLETGLYEQYF
NA	TRBV29-1	TRBD1	TRBJ1-2	TGCAGCGTTGAAGGGACAGGGGGCGGAGGGAACTATGGCTACACCTTC	CSVEGTGGGGNYGYTF
once	TRBV5-1	NA	TRBJ1-1	TGCGCCAGCAGGCCACCCCGAGGGGGGGCTGAAGCTTTCTTT	CASRPPRGGAEAFF
NA	TRBV5-8	TRBD1	TRBJ1-2	TGTGCCAGCTCCTTCTTCCGGGACAGGGATTATGGCTACACCTTC	CASSFFRDRDYGYTF
NA	TRBV9	NA	TRBJ2-3	TGTGCCAGCAGCGTAGATGTCAGCGCGCAGTATTTT	CASSVDVSAQYF
NA	TRBV6-6	NA	TRBJ1-5	TGTGCCAGCAGTTACTCCCCGGTTGGGGGACAGCCCCAGCATTTT	CASSYSPVGGQPQHF
NA	TRBV3-1/TRBV3-2	NA	TRBJ2-5	TGTGCCAGCAGCCGTGGTAGCGGAGTTCAAGAGACCCAGTACTTC	CASSRGSGVQETQYF
once	TRBV29-1	TRBD2	TRBJ2-3	TGCAGCGCCCGACTAGCGGAGGACACAGATACGCAGTATTTT	CSARLAEDTDTQYF
NA	TRBV9	NA	TRBJ1-4	TGTGCCAGCAGCGGTCGGGGAGGTAATGAAAAACTGTTTTTT	CASSGRGGNEKLFF
NA	TRBV7-9	NA	TRBJ1-3	TGTGCCAGCAGCCCTACAGGGTCGGGATCCGGAAACACCATATATTTT	CASSPTGSGSGNTIYF
NA	TRBV1	NA	TRBJ2-6	TGCACCAGCAGCCAAGATCGGGACAGGGGACCCCCTGGGGCCAACGTCCTGACTTTC	CTSSQDRDRGPPGANVLTF
NA	TRBV6-1	NA	TRBJ2-6	TGTGCCAGCAGTGCCACAGGGTGGGGCTCTGGGGCCAACGTCCTGACTTTC	CASSATGWGSGANVLTF
NA	TRBV6-1	NA	TRBJ1-2	TGTGCCAGCAGTGAACAGGGAGTGGGGTATGGCTACACCTTC	CASSEQGVGYGYTF